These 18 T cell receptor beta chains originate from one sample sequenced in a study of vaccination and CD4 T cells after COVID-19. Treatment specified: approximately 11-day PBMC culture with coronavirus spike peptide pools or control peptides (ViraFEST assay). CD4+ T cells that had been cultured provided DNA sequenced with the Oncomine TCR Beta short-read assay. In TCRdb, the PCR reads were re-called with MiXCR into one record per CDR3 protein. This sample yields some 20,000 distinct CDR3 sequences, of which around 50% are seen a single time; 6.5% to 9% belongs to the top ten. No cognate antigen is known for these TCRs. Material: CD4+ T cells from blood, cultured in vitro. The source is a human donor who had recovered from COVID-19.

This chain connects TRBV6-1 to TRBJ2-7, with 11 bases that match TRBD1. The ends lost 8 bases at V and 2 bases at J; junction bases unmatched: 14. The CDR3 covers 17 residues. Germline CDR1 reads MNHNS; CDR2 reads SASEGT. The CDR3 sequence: CASERGPGTGGPYEQYF. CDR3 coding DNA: TGTGCCAGCGAAAGGGGGCCCGGGACAGGGGGACCCTACGAGCAGTACTTC.

CDR3 DNA sequence: TGTGCCAGCAGAGATGTTGCGAGGGGGGTTGGCGAGCAGTACTTC. Encoded protein: CASRDVARGVGEQYF. This chain connects TRBV5-6 to TRBJ2-7; D could derive from TRBD1 or TRBD2 (6 bases each). The V and J ends lost 5 bases and 6 bases respectively, with 21 bases between them. This CDR3 comprises 15 residues. Germline CDR1 is SGHDT and CDR2 is YYEEEE.

The CDR3 is CASSRSGADTQYF. The CDR3 DNA reads TGTGCCAGCTCCCGGTCAGGGGCAGATACGCAGTATTTT. V gene TRBV18 combines with J gene TRBJ2-3; possibly TRBD1 for D (6 bases). This CDR3 is 13 amino acids long. Germline V gene data show CDR1 as KGHSH and CDR2 as LQKENI. V lost 6 bases, J lost 4 bases, and 11 bases lay in between.

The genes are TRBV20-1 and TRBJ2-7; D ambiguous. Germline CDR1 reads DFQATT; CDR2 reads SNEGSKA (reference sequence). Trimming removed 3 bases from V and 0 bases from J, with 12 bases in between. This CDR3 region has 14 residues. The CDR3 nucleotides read TGCAGTGCTAGCTGGAATAAAGGCTCCTACGAGCAGTACTTC. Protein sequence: CSASWNKGSYEQYF.

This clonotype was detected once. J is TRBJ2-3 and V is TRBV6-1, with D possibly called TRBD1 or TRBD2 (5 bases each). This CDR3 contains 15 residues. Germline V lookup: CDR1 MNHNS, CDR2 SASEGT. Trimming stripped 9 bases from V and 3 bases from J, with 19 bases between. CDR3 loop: CASAGLAGSTDTQYF. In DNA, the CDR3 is TGTGCCAGTGCCGGGCTAGCAGGGTCAACAGATACGCAGTATTTT.

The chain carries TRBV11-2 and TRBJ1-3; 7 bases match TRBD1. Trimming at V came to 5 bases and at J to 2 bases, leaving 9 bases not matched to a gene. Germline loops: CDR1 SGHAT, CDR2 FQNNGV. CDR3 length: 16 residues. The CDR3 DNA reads TGTGCCAGCAGCCATCTCAGGGGGATAGCTGGAAACACCATATATTTT. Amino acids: CASSHLRGIAGNTIYF.

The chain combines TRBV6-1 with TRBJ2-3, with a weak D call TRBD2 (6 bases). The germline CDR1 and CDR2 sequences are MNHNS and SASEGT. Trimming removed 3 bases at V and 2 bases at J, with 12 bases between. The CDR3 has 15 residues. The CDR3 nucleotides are TGTGCCAGCAGTGACGCGGGGCAGTTCACAGATACGCAGTATTTT. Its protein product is CASSDAGQFTDTQYF.

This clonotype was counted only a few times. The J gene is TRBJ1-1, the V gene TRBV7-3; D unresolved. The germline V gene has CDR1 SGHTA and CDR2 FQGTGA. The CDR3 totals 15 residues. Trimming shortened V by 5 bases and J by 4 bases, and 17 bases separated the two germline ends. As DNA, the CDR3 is TGTGCCAGCAGCCGTAATGGCGGGGTCCCCACTGAAGCTTTCTTT. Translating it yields CASSRNGGVPTEAFF.

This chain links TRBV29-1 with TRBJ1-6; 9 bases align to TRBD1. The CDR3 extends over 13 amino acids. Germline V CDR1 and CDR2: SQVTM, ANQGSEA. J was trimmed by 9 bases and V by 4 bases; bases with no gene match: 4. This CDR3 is CSVGDRVGSPLHF. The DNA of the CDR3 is TGCAGCGTTGGGGACAGGGTTGGTTCACCCCTCCACTTT.

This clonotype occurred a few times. CDR3 nucleotide sequence: TGTGCCAGTACCCCAAGGGGGGGACGCGGGGAGCTGTTTTTT. Protein sequence: CASTPRGGRGELFF. The rearrangement uses TRBV19 and TRBJ2-2; possible D gene TRBD2, 7 bases. CDR1 LNHDA and CDR2 SQIVND come from the germline V gene (reference sequence). V lost 7 bases and J 7 bases, leaving 16 bases between the germline ends. The CDR3 is 14 residues long.

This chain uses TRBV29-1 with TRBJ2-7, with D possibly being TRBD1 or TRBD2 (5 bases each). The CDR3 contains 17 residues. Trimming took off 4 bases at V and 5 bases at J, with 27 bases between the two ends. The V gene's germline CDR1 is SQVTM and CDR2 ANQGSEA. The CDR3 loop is CSVVLQSKRTARDEQYF. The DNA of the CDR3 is TGCAGCGTTGTTTTACAATCGAAGCGGACGGCCAGGGACGAGCAGTACTTC.

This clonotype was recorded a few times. The CDR3 coding sequence is TGTGCCAGCAGCCAGAGAGCGCAGGACCGGAGAAGGCCCCAGCATTTT. As protein: CASSQRAQDRRRPQHF. This chain connects TRBV7-8 to TRBJ1-5, with unresolved D. CDR3 length: 16 residues. Germline V CDR1 and CDR2: SGHVS, FQNEAQ. V lost 5 bases, J lost 9 bases, and 23 bases lay in between.

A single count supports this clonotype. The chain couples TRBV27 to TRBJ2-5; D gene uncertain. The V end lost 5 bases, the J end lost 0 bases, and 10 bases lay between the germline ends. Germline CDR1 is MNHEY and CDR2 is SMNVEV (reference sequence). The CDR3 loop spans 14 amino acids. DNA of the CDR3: TGTGCCAGCAGTACTCGACGGAACCAAGAGACCCAGTACTTC. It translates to CASSTRRNQETQYF.

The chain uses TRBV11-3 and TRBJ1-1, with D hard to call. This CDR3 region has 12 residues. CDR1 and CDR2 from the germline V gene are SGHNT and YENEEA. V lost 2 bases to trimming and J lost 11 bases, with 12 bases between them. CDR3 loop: CASSLLEGLAFF. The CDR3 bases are TGTGCCAGCAGCTTACTTGAGGGATTGGCTTTCTTT.

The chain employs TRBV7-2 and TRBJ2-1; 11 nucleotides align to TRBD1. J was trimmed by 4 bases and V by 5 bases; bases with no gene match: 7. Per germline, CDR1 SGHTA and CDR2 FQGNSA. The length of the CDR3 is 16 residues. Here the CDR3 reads CASSLGTGGLYNEQFF. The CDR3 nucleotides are TGTGCCAGCAGCCTGGGGACAGGGGGTTTGTACAATGAGCAGTTCTTC.

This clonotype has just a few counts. This CDR3 reads CSAEAASALTDTQYF. The CDR3 DNA follows: TGCAGTGCTGAAGCGGCTAGCGCCCTCACAGATACGCAGTATTTT. This sequence joins TRBV20-1 and TRBJ2-3, with D maybe TRBD2 (6 bases). This CDR3 region has 15 residues. The V and J ends lost 5 bases and 2 bases respectively, with 17 bases between them. Germline CDR1 is DFQATT and CDR2 is SNEGSKA (reference sequence).

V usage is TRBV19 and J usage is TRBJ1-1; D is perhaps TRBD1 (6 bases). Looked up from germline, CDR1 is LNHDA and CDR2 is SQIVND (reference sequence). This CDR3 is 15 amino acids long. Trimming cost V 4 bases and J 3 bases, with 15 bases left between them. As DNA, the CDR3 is TGTGCCAGTAGTAGTGGGGGCGCGGATCACACTGAAGCTTTCTTT. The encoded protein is CASSSGGADHTEAFF.

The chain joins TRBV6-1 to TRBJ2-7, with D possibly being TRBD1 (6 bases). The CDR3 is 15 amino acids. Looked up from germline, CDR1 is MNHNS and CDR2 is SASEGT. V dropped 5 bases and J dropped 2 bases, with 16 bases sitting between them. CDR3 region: CASSTSGTPAYEQYF. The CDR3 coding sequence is TGTGCCAGCAGTACCTCCGGGACACCCGCCTACGAGCAGTACTTC.